The T cell receptor (beta chain) under discussion was sequenced for a study of cytotoxic CD8 clonotypes in ibrutinib-treated CLL. About the study: After a median approximately 12 months on treatment (6 to 36), response samples were drawn.

Assay used: immunoSEQ multiplex PCR; TCRdb lists only in-frame clones, some missing. In the table there are hundreds of thousands of clones, roughly 73% of which are singletons. Germline loops: CDR1 SNHLY, CDR2 FYNNEI. This CDR3 contains 13 residues. Germline trimming cut 4 bases from V and 7 bases from J; bases unmatched to any gene: 4. The sequencing here drew on PBMCs, taken after 12 months of ibrutinib treatment. The chain is built from TRBV2 and TRBJ1-5, with TRBD1 matching 7 bases. The receptor was derived from a human donor with chronic lymphocytic leukemia. The chain's CDR3 is CASSGQGGQPQHF. As DNA, the CDR3 is TGTGCCAGCAGTGGACAGGGCGGACAGCCCCAGCATTTT.